Each of the 17 T cell receptor beta chains below was sequenced from the same sample in a study of vaccination effects on CD4 cells after COVID-19. The data were produced by immunoSEQ multiplex PCR, yet TCRdb's version contains in-frame clones alone and is incomplete. The table has about 73,000 clones, about four fifths seen once. Their antigens remain unidentified. Expansion with viral peptide pools was applied to antigen-specific CD4+ T cells by the ViraFEST assay prior to sequencing. CD4+ T cells were isolated after around 10 days of culture. Vaccinated participants had no history of SARS-CoV-2 infection and tested negative for nucleocapsid antibodies. This specimen consisted of CD4+ T cells from PBMCs cultured with HCoV-NL63 spike peptides, obtained before COVID-19 vaccination. These receptor sequences come from a human donor who received a COVID-19 vaccine.

CDR3 sequence reads: CASSSWTGQGGELFF. The CDR3 nucleotides are TGTGCCAGCAGTTCGTGGACAGGGCAGGGCGGGGAGCTGTTTTTT. The gene calls are TRBV6-5 and TRBJ2-2, with 8 bases fitting TRBD1. Looked up from germline, CDR1 is MNHEY and CDR2 is SVGAGI. The CDR3 totals 15 residues. V was clipped by 4 bases and J by 7 bases; unmatched bases: 8.

The chain employs TRBV18 and TRBJ1-4, with D possibly being TRBD1 (5 bases). Trimming pared 4 bases from V and 7 bases from J, leaving 16 bases between. The CDR3 totals 15 residues. CDR1 and CDR2 from the germline V gene are KGHSH and LQKENI. CDR3 amino acids: CASSLQTGTTEKLFF. The CDR3 DNA is TGTGCCAGCTCACTTCAGACCGGGACGACTGAAAAACTGTTTTTT.

The rearrangement links TRBV11-2 to TRBJ2-3; D is possibly TRBD1 (6 bases). CDR1 is SGHAT, CDR2 FQNNGV, per germline. CDR3 size: 17 residues. The ends were cut back, 5 bases at V and 5 bases at J, with 23 bases in the middle. The CDR3 DNA is TGTGCCAGCAGCCCTTTTGGCCATCGGGACAACTTAGATACGCAGTATTTT. Translating it yields CASSPFGHRDNLDTQYF.

This clone appeared once. The genes are TRBV12-5 and TRBJ2-5; a possible D gene is TRBD2 (5 bases). CDR1 LGHNT and CDR2 FRNRAP come from the germline V gene. Trimming took off 0 bases at V and 7 bases at J, with 15 bases between the two ends. This CDR3 has 15 residues. The CDR3 sequence is CASGLVPETGGTQYF. CDR3 DNA sequence: TGTGCTAGTGGTTTGGTACCTGAGACCGGAGGGACCCAGTACTTC.

This sequence joins TRBV14 and TRBJ1-3; D call uncertain. This CDR3 comprises 16 residues. The V gene's germline CDR1 is SGHDN and CDR2 FVKESK. Trimming removed 4 bases from V and 0 bases from J, with 13 bases in between. As DNA, the CDR3 is TGTGCCAGCAGCCTCCTCTTCCAATCCTCTGGAAACACCATATATTTT. Encoded protein: CASSLLFQSSGNTIYF.

The J gene is TRBJ1-6, the V gene TRBV19; TRBD1 aligns across 7 bases. CDR1 and CDR2 (germline): LNHDA, SQIVND (reference sequence). V shed 2 bases and J 11 bases; nucleotides not matched to a gene: 6. This CDR3 has 14 residues. Here the CDR3 DNA reads TGTGCCAGTAGTATAACGACAGGGTATGCACCCCTCCACTTT. The encoded protein is CASSITTGYAPLHF.

The chain links TRBV5-5 to TRBJ2-7; D is ambiguous. The germline V and J ends were trimmed by 0 bases and 2 bases, with 9 bases remaining between them. The CDR3 is 14 amino acids. Looked up from germline, CDR1 is SGHKS and CDR2 is YYEKEE (reference sequence). In DNA, the CDR3 is TGTGCCAGCAGCTTGGGTCTCCGGACCTACGAGCAGTACGTC. It encodes CASSLGLRTYEQYV.

The chain couples TRBV28 to TRBJ2-1; unclear D gene. V was shortened by 3 bases and J by 5 bases, with 5 bases between the two germline ends. The CDR3 consists of 12 residues. Germline CDR1 and CDR2: MDHEN and SYDVKM. In DNA form, the CDR3 reads TGTGCCAGCAGTTTTTTAAACAATGAGCAGTTCTTC. Translation gives CASSFLNNEQFF.

The chain has TRBV10-3 and TRBJ2-1, with D possibly matching TRBD1 (7 bases). V was pared by 3 bases and J by 0 bases, with 12 bases between. The CDR3 has 16 residues. The germline CDR1 and CDR2 sequences are ENHRY and SYGVKD. The CDR3 sequence: CAISESQGGSYNEQFF. The CDR3 DNA is TGTGCCATCAGTGAATCTCAGGGGGGCTCCTACAATGAGCAGTTCTTC.

This clone was counted between two and nine times. This chain connects TRBV11-2 to TRBJ1-5; D is unclear. In germline, CDR1 is SGHAT, CDR2 FQNNGV. This CDR3 has 13 amino acids. Trimming removed 1 base at V and 7 bases at J, with 8 bases between. CDR3 nucleotides: TGTGCCAGCAGCTTAGTTGAGGGACAGCCCCAGCATTTT. It codes for CASSLVEGQPQHF.

The gene calls are TRBV6-5 and TRBJ1-2, with a possible D match to TRBD1 (5 bases). CDR1 MNHEY and CDR2 SVGAGI come from the germline V gene. V gave up 5 bases and J gave up 6 bases, with 10 bases separating them. CDR3 length: 12 residues. The CDR3 nucleotides read TGTGCCAGCAGTCAGGGTGGGCATGGCTACACCTTC. Encoded protein: CASSQGGHGYTF.

V is TRBV13 and J is TRBJ2-3, with 9 positions matching TRBD2. The CDR3 has 14 amino acids. Germline CDR1 reads PRHDT; CDR2 reads FYEKMQ (reference sequence). J gave up 6 bases and V 8 bases, and 9 bases lay outside the gene matches. CDR3 residues: CASRRAGGPDTQYF. DNA of the CDR3: TGTGCCAGCCGGCGGGCGGGGGGGCCGGATACGCAGTATTTT.

The CDR3 loop reads CASELGFTGELFF. The CDR3 nucleotides read TGTGCCAGCGAGCTCGGGTTCACCGGGGAGCTGTTTTTT. This chain links TRBV7-9 with TRBJ2-2; D gene uncertain. Germline V gene lookup returns CDR1 SEHNR and CDR2 FQNEAQ (reference sequence). V lost 8 bases to trimming and J lost 4 bases, with 11 bases between them. CDR3 length: 13 residues.

The chain joins TRBV9 to TRBJ2-5; D unresolved. Germline V gene data show CDR1 as SGDLS and CDR2 as YYNGEE. The CDR3 runs to 13 residues. Trimming took 0 bases from V and 5 from J, leaving 8 bases between them. CDR3 coding DNA: TGTGCCAGCAGCGTAGGGGTCGAGGAGACCCAGTACTTC. It is translated as CASSVGVEETQYF.

V gene TRBV9 combines with J gene TRBJ1-3; weak D call: TRBD1 (6 bases). The CDR3 sequence is 17 residues long. V was pared by 4 bases and J by 4 bases, with 21 bases between. Germline V gives CDR1 SGDLS, CDR2 YYNGEE. The CDR3 sequence is CASSLRGDQQEGNTIYF. CDR3 coding DNA: TGTGCCAGCAGCTTAAGGGGGGACCAGCAGGAAGGAAACACCATATATTTT.

This clone was seen a few times. The rearrangement links TRBV28 to TRBJ1-1; possible D gene TRBD1, 6 bases. CDR3 size: 12 residues. The V gene's germline CDR1 is MDHEN and CDR2 SYDVKM. The germline V and J ends were trimmed by 2 bases and 9 bases, with 10 bases remaining between them. CDR3 amino acids: CASSLHRGQAFF. The DNA for the CDR3 is TGTGCCAGCAGTTTACATCGGGGGCAAGCTTTCTTT.

The gene calls are TRBV11-3 and TRBJ2-2; maybe TRBD1 (5 bases). Germline assignment: CDR1 SGHNT and CDR2 YENEEA. V shed 5 bases and J shed 4 bases, with 11 bases lying between them. This CDR3 region has 14 residues. The CDR3 loop is CASSLGHGTGELFF. Written as DNA, the CDR3 is TGTGCCAGCAGCCTCGGACATGGCACCGGGGAGCTGTTTTTT.